The next 25 T cell receptor beta chains were all read from a single sample in a study of T cells in Graves' hyperthyroidism and ophthalmopathy (dated by TCRdb to about 2019). The library was prepared using multiplex PCR. TCRdb records Illumina HiSeq 2000 as the sequencer. The TCR beta CDR3 regions were amplified from the RNA transcripts. The TCR CDR3 was subjected to a first round of RT-PCR using the HTBI primer set and the Qiagen OneStep RT-PCR kit. TCRdb handled the public reads itself, with Q25 trimming in fastp and clone calling in MiXCR, and kept productive beta chains. Each CDR3 protein appears once, grouped with its most common genes and DNA. This sample comprises some 350,000 distinct CDR3 sequences, about 16% of them detected only once. The ten largest make up roughly a fifth of the sample. Sequencing input: blood. The receptors were gathered from a woman in her sixties with Graves' ophthalmopathy.

This clonotype was detected many times. CDR3 bases: TGTGCCTGGAGTAGGGGGGGCTCCTACAATGAGCAGTTCTTC. It yields the protein CAWSRGGSYNEQFF. The chain is built from TRBV30 and TRBJ2-1, with D possibly matching TRBD2 (7 bases). This CDR3 is built from 14 residues. Germline assignment: CDR1 GTSNPN and CDR2 SVGIG (reference sequence). Trimming took off 2 bases at V and 0 bases at J, with 8 bases between the two ends.

The rearrangement links TRBV6-1 to TRBJ2-5; possible D gene TRBD1, 6 bases. CDR1 is MNHNS, CDR2 SASEGT, per germline. CDR3 size: 16 residues. Trimming removed 6 bases at V and 4 bases at J, with 21 bases between. CDR3 region: CASSRGLGAVRETQYF. The CDR3 DNA is TGTGCCAGCAGCAGGGGTTTGGGTGCGGTTCGAGAGACCCAGTACTTC.

This clonotype was recorded at least ten times. The rearrangement uses TRBV29-1 and TRBJ2-7, with a possible D match to TRBD1 (6 bases). The CDR3 runs 13 residues. The ends were cut back, 4 bases at V and 0 bases at J, with 10 bases in the middle. Germline values: CDR1 SQVTM, CDR2 ANQGSEA. The CDR3 DNA reads TGCAGCGTTGCATTGGGGGCCTCCTACGAGCAGTACTTC. Its protein is CSVALGASYEQYF.

This clonotype was observed at least ten times. J is TRBJ1-1 and V is TRBV3-1; weak D call: TRBD1 (5 bases). Trimming left V 1 base short and J 11 bases short, with 23 bases between. The CDR3 totals 16 residues. Germline values: CDR1 LGHDT, CDR2 YNNKEL (reference sequence). CDR3 DNA: TGTGCCAGCAGCCAAGTGGGAGTGGGGCCAGGGAGGGTTGCTTTCTTT. Translated, it gives CASSQVGVGPGRVAFF.

This clonotype was observed at least ten times. The chain couples TRBV6-2 or TRBV6-3 to TRBJ1-5; D call uncertain. Per germline, CDR1 MNHEY and CDR2 SVGEGT. The V gene lost 5 bases and the J gene lost 0 bases, with 14 bases spanning the gap. This CDR3 is 16 amino acids long. CDR3 residues: CASSPRQEDSNQPQHF. DNA for the CDR3: TGTGCCAGCAGTCCCCGACAAGAAGATAGCAATCAGCCCCAGCATTTT.

The chain recombines TRBV27 with TRBJ2-3, with 9 bases lining up with TRBD2. CDR1 and CDR2 from the germline V gene are MNHEY and SMNVEV (reference sequence). V dropped 7 bases and J dropped 2; count of bases not matched to a gene: 13. This CDR3 contains 17 residues. CDR3: CASTLYGLAGFTDTQYF. The DNA of the CDR3 is TGTGCCAGCACCCTTTATGGTCTAGCGGGGTTCACAGATACGCAGTATTTT.

This clonotype was seen ten or more times. This rearrangement joins TRBV24-1 to TRBJ1-2, with no clear D. Trimming took off 4 bases at V and 6 bases at J, with 14 bases between the two ends. The CDR3 sequence is 14 residues long. The V gene's germline CDR1 is KGHDR and CDR2 SFDVKD. The CDR3, as DNA: TGTGCCACCAGTGACCCCAGAGGGCTGCATGGCTACACCTTC. It specifies CATSDPRGLHGYTF.

This clonotype was counted between two and nine times. This chain links TRBV7-2 with TRBJ2-7; 11 bases are a match to TRBD2. Germline-derived CDR1 and CDR2 are SGHTA and FQGNSA. Losses at the gene ends were 3 bases for V and 4 bases for J; bases not matched to a gene: 2. This CDR3 region has 14 residues. CDR3 sequence: CASSLTSGDYEQYF. The CDR3 coding sequence is TGTGCCAGCAGCTTGACTAGCGGGGATTACGAGCAGTACTTC. The entire variable domain, with the rest obtained from reference TRBV7-2 and TRBJ2-7, is as follows: GAGVSQSPSNKVTEKGKDVELRCDPISGHTALYWYRQSLGQGLEFLIYFQGNSAPDKSGLPSDRFSAERTGGSVSTLTIQRTQQEDSAVYLCASSLTSGDYEQYFGPGTRLTVT.

V and J are TRBV6-2 or TRBV6-3 and TRBJ1-2; 12 nucleotides agree with TRBD1. V was pared by 10 bases and J by 8 bases, with 14 bases of the junction left unmatched. Germline CDR1 reads MNHEY; CDR2 reads SVGEGT. This CDR3 is 15 amino acids long. CDR3 sequence (DNA): TGTGCCACTGGGGTGGGGACAGGGGGCGCGGAAGGCTACACCTTC. Translation gives CATGVGTGGAEGYTF.

This clonotype was detected a few times. The chain uses TRBV12-3 or TRBV12-4 and TRBJ1-5, with D unresolved. The CDR3 has 13 residues. V dropped 3 bases and J dropped 4 bases, with 7 bases sitting between them. This CDR3 reads CASSFGENQPQHF. The CDR3, as DNA: TGTGCCAGCAGTTTTGGAGAAAATCAGCCCCAGCATTTT.

This clonotype was seen ten or more times. The V call is TRBV20-1, the J call TRBJ2-1; D uncertain. The germline gives CDR1 DFQATT, CDR2 SNEGSKA (reference sequence). The CDR3 is 16 residues long. Between the trimmed V and J ends, which lost 3 bases and 0 bases, there was a span of 15 bases. The CDR3 DNA sequence: TGCAGTGCTAGTTTTATACGGGCGAGCTCCTACAATGAGCAGTTCTTC. Amino acid sequence: CSASFIRASSYNEQFF.

V usage is TRBV10-3 and J usage is TRBJ2-2; 8 positions match TRBD2. J gave up 5 bases and V 3 bases, and 2 bases lay outside the gene matches. Germline V gene lookup returns CDR1 ENHRY and CDR2 SYGVKD. This CDR3 is built from 14 residues. DNA for the CDR3: TGTGCCATCAGTGAAAGCGGGAGAACCGGGGAGCTGTTTTTT. Residues: CAISESGRTGELFF.

In this sample, this clonotype turned up many times. This chain uses TRBV28 with TRBJ1-1; D gene unclear. CDR1 and CDR2 (germline): MDHEN, SYDVKM. Deletions cut 7 bases from V and 1 base from J, with 13 bases between. The CDR3 loop spans 14 amino acids. Here the CDR3 reads CASTEVARNTEAFF. Written as DNA, the CDR3 is TGTGCCAGCACCGAAGTGGCCAGGAACACTGAAGCTTTCTTT.

The table lists this clonotype with many counts. The genes are TRBV7-9 and TRBJ2-7, with D tentatively TRBD2 (5 bases). The CDR3 spans 11 residues. With 6 bases removed from V and 5 bases from J, the gap between germline ends came to 8 bases. Looked up from germline, CDR1 is SEHNR and CDR2 is FQNEAQ (reference sequence). In DNA, the CDR3 is TGTGCCAGCAGGCGGGCGGACGAGCAGTACTTC. It yields the protein CASRRADEQYF.

V and J are TRBV6-1 and TRBJ2-2; TRBD1 agrees at 8 bases. V shed 7 bases, J shed 4 bases, and the junction held 5 bases outside the gene matches. Germline V CDR1 and CDR2: MNHNS, SASEGT. The CDR3 length is 14 residues. The DNA for the CDR3 is TGTGCCAGCACCCCCACAGGGGGCACCGGGGAGCTGTTTTTT. Encoded protein: CASTPTGGTGELFF.

V and J are TRBV5-1 and TRBJ1-6; tentative D call: TRBD1 (5 bases). There are 16 residues in the CDR3. V was clipped by 2 bases and J by 8 bases, with 17 bases between them. In germline, CDR1 is SGHRS, CDR2 YFSETQ. CDR3 protein: CASSLGVGTGYSPLHF. The CDR3, as DNA: TGCGCCAGCAGCTTAGGGGTCGGCACGGGGTATTCACCCCTCCACTTT. Full variable domain (missing parts from reference TRBV5-1 and TRBJ1-6): KAGVTQTPRYLIKTRGQQVTLSCSPISGHRSVSWYQQTPGQGLQFLFEYFSETQRNKGNFPGRFSGRQFSNSRSEMNVSTLELGDSALYLCASSLGVGTGYSPLHFGNGTRLTVT.

This clonotype was counted ten times or more. This chain connects TRBV5-6 to TRBJ2-3; D is perhaps TRBD2 (6 bases). The ends were cut back, 4 bases at V and 8 bases at J, with 14 bases in the middle. Germline lookup yields CDR1 SGHDT and CDR2 YYEEEE. CDR3 length equals 13 residues. The DNA for the CDR3 is TGTGCCAGCAGCGTTAGCGGAGGAGGTACGCAGTATTTT. Amino acids: CASSVSGGGTQYF.

This clonotype was seen only a few times. The chain uses TRBV4-1 and TRBJ1-6; D call uncertain. Germline CDR1 reads MGHRA; CDR2 reads YSYEKL. The CDR3 consists of 13 residues. V shed 1 base and J shed 9 bases, with 7 bases lying between them. The CDR3 nucleotides read TGCGCCAGCAGCCAAGGACGGTTTTCACCCCTCCACTTT. It codes for CASSQGRFSPLHF.

There are a few counts of this clonotype. V usage is TRBV3-1 and J usage is TRBJ2-3; D is unresolved. Trimming took 3 bases from V and 0 from J, leaving 16 bases between them. Germline V gene lookup returns CDR1 LGHDT and CDR2 YNNKEL (reference sequence). This CDR3 has 17 residues. The CDR3 loop is CASSHPGPAYSTDTQYF. DNA for the CDR3: TGTGCCAGCAGCCACCCCGGCCCAGCTTATAGCACAGATACGCAGTATTTT.

The sample holds many counts of this clonotype. The chain combines TRBV20-1 with TRBJ2-1, with 8 bases lining up with TRBD2. In germline, CDR1 is DFQATT, CDR2 SNEGSKA (reference sequence). This CDR3 region has 14 residues. The V segment lost 6 bases and the J segment 5 bases; nucleotides outside the gene matches: 9. The CDR3 DNA is TGCAGTGCAGCTTCGGGACTAGTGGACAATGAGCAGTTCTTC. Protein: CSAASGLVDNEQFF.

This clonotype has just a few counts. The rearrangement links TRBV28 to TRBJ1-4, with a weak D call TRBD1 (5 bases). Trimming took off 6 bases at V and 3 bases at J, with 11 bases between the two ends. The germline CDR1 and CDR2 sequences are MDHEN and SYDVKM. The CDR3 is made up of 14 amino acids. CDR3 in DNA: TGTGCCAGCAGCCCCGGCAGGGCTAATGAAAAACTGTTTTTT. It yields the protein CASSPGRANEKLFF.

This clonotype was seen a handful of times. V gene TRBV19 combines with J gene TRBJ2-5; a weak D match, TRBD2 (6 bases). CDR1 and CDR2 from the germline V gene are LNHDA and SQIVND (reference sequence). V was pared by 3 bases and J by 5 bases, with 16 bases between. The CDR3 loop spans 15 amino acids. The CDR3 is CASSMGGTGLETQYF. CDR3 in DNA: TGTGCCAGTAGTATGGGGGGTACAGGCTTGGAGACCCAGTACTTC. Supplemented by reference TRBV19 and TRBJ2-5, the full variable domain reads DGGITQSPKYLFRKEGQNVTLSCEQNLNHDAMYWYRQDPGQGLRLIYYSQIVNDFQKGDIAEGYSVSREKKESFPLTVTSAQKNPTAFYLCASSMGGTGLETQYFGPGTRLLVL.

In regard to this clonotype: Germline and junction disagree at one end, which may indicate a read error. This chain uses TRBV7-2 with TRBJ1-1, with unresolved D. This CDR3 is 14 amino acids long. Germline loops: CDR1 SGHTA, CDR2 FQGNSA. The CDR3 here is CASSLEGMNTEALF. In nucleotides, the CDR3 is TGTGCCAGCAGCTTGGAAGGGATGAACACTGAAGCTCTCTTT.

The genes are TRBV24-1 and TRBJ2-1; 11 positions agree with TRBD1. Losses at the gene ends were 1 base for V and 4 bases for J; bases not matched to a gene: 5. This CDR3 contains 17 residues. CDR1 is KGHDR, CDR2 SFDVKD, per germline. CDR3 protein: CATSDFMGTGGYNEQFF. The CDR3 DNA reads as TGTGCCACCAGTGATTTCATGGGGACAGGGGGGTACAATGAGCAGTTCTTC.

This clonotype was seen ten or more times. V and J are TRBV2 and TRBJ2-7; 12 nucleotides line up with TRBD2. V lost 5 bases, J lost 6 bases, and 8 bases stayed unmatched. The CDR3 is 15 residues long. Germline CDR1 is SNHLY and CDR2 is FYNNEI. The CDR3 coding sequence is TGTGCCAGCAGTACATTCCCGGGACTAGCGGGCGAGCAGTACTTC. Protein sequence: CASSTFPGLAGEQYF.